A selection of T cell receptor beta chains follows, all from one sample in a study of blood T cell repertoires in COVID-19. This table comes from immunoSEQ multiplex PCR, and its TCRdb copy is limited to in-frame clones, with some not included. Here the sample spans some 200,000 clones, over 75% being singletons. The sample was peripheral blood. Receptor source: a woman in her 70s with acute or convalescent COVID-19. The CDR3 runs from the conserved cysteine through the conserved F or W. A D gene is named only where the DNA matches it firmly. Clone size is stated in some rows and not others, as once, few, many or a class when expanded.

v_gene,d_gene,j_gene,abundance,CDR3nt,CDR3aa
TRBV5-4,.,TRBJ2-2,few,TGTGCCAGTCGAACCGGCAGACTCACCGGGGAGCTGTTTTTT,CASRTGRLTGELFF
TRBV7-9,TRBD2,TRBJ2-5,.,TGTGCCAGCAGCCCTAGCGGGAGGGCCATAGAGACCCAGTACTTC,CASSPSGRAIETQYF
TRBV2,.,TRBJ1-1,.,TGTGCCAGCAGTGATCGTCAGGGGACATTGACAACGGAAGCTTTCTTT,CASSDRQGTLTTEAFF
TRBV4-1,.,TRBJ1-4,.,TGCGCCAGCAGCACCCGACAGTGGGCTAATGAAAAACTGTTTTTT,CASSTRQWANEKLFF
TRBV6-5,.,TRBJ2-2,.,TGTGCCAGCAGGAAAGTCAGGGTCCCCGGGGAGCTGTTTTTT,CASRKVRVPGELFF
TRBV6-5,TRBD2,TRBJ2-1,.,TGTGCCAGCGGGACTACCTACAATGAGCAGTTCTTC,CASGTTYNEQFF
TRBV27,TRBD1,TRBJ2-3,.,TGTGCCAGCAGTCTACTCCCCGGGACAGGGGGCAAAGATACGCAGTATTTT,CASSLLPGTGGKDTQYF
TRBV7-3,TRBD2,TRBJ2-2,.,TGTGCCAGCAGCGCGAACACCGGGACTAGCACCGGGGAGCTGTTTTTT,CASSANTGTSTGELFF
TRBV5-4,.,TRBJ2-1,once,TGTGCCAGCAGCTTGGTGACTCCCGTCTTCAATGAGCAGTTCTTC,CASSLVTPVFNEQFF
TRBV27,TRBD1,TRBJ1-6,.,TGTGCCAGCAGTTCCCCATGGACAGGGGGCGAGGATTCACCCCTCCACTTT,CASSSPWTGGEDSPLHF
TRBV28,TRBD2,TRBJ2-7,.,TGTGCCAGCAGACCGGGGGGGACCTACGAGCAGTACTTC,CASRPGGTYEQYF
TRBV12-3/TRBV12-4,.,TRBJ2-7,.,TGTGCCAGCAGTTTCTCCGACAGGAGTGAGCAGTACTTC,CASSFSDRSEQYF
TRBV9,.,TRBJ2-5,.,TGTGCCAGCAGCGTAGGACAGGTAGAAGAGACCCAGTACTTC,CASSVGQVEETQYF
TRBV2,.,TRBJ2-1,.,TGTGCCAGCCGTTTTCAGGGGCGAATAGGAGATGAGCAGTTCTTC,CASRFQGRIGDEQFF
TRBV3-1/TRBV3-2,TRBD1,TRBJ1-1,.,TGTGCCAGCAGCAAGTCTCACAGGGGTGGCACTGAAGCTTTCTTT,CASSKSHRGGTEAFF
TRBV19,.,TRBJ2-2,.,TGTGCCAGTAGTATGAGGGACTGGAGCACCGGGGAGCTGTTTTTT,CASSMRDWSTGELFF
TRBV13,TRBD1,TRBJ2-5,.,TGTGCCAGCAGCTTTTGGGACAGGGGTTCCCCTGTCAAGACCCAGTACTTC,CASSFWDRGSPVKTQYF
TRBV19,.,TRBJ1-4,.,TGTGCCAGTAGCCAGTATGGAGAATCGTCAGGGGAAAAACTGTTTTTT,CASSQYGESSGEKLFF
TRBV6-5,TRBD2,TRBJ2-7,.,TGTGCCAGCAGGCCAGTTGGTAGCGGGAACTACGAGCAGTACTTC,CASRPVGSGNYEQYF
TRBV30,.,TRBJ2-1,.,TGTGCCTGGAGTGTACTCATGCGGTCGGGTGAGCAGTTCTTC,CAWSVLMRSGEQFF
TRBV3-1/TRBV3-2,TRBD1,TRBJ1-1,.,TGTGCCAGCATAAGACAGGGTTCGAACACTGAAGCTTTCTTT,CASIRQGSNTEAFF
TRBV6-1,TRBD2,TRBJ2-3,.,TGTGCCAGCAGTGAAGAGGTAGCGGGAGACGCAGATACGCAGTATTTT,CASSEEVAGDADTQYF
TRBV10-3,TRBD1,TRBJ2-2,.,TGTGCCATCAGTAACAGGCCGGGACAGGGAAGTGGGACCGGGGAGCTGTTTTTT,CAISNRPGQGSGTGELFF
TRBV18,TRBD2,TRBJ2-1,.,TGTGCCAGCTCACCAGTACGGGAGGGCCAGTCTGAGCAGTTCTTC,CASSPVREGQSEQFF
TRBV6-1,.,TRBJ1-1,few,TGTGCCAGCAGTGAAAACAGGCTGAACACTGAAGCTTTCTTT,CASSENRLNTEAFF
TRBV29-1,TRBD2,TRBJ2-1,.,TGCAGCGTTGACCGTCCTAGCGGGTCCTACAATGAGCAGTTCTTC,CSVDRPSGSYNEQFF
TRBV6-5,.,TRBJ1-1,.,TGTGCCAGCAGTCTGACACGCAGGAACACTGAAGCTTTCTTT,CASSLTRRNTEAFF